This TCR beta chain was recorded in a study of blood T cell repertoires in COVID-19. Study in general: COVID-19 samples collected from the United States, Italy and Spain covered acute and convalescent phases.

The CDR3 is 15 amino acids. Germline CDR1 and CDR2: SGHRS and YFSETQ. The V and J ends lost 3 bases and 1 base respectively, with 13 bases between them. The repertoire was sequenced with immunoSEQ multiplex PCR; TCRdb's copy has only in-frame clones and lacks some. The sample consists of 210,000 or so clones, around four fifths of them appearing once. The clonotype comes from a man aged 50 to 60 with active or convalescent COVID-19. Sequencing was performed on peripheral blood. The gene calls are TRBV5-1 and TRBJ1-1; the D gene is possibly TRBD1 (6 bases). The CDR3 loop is CASSSWTEGNTEAFF. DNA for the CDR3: TGCGCCAGCAGCTCATGGACAGAGGGGAACACTGAAGCTTTCTTT. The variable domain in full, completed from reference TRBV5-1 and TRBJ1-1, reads KAGVTQTPRYLIKTRGQQVTLSCSPISGHRSVSWYQQTPGQGLQFLFEYFSETQRNKGNFPGRFSGRQFSNSRSEMNVSTLELGDSALYLCASSSWTEGNTEAFFGQGTRLTVV.